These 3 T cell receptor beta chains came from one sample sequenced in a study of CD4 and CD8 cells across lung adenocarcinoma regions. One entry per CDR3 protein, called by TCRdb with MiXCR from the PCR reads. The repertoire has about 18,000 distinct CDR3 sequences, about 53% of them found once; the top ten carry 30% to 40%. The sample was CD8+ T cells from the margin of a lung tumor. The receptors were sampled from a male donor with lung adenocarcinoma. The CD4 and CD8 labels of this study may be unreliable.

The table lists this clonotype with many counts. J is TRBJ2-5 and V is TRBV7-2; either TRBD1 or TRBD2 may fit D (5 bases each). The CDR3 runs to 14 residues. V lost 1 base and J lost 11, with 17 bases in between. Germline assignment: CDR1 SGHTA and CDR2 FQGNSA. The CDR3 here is CASSLDVGPWEQYF. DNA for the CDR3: TGTGCCAGCAGCTTAGATGTGGGGCCGTGGGAGCAGTACTTC.

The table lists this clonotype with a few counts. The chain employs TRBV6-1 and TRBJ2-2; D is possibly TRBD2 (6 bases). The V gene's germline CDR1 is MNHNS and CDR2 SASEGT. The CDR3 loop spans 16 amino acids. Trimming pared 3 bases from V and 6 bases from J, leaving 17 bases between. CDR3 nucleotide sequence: TGTGCCAGCAGTGAGGAGGAGGGCCAGGGTGCCGGGGAGCTGTTTTTT. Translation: CASSEEEGQGAGELFF.

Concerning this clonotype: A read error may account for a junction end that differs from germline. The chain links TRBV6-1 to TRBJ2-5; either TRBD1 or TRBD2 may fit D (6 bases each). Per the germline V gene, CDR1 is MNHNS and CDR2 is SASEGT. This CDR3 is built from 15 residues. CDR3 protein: CARGRGGRDTETQYF. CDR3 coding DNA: TGTGCCAGGGGGCGAGGGGGGCGTGACACGGAGACGCAGTACTTC.